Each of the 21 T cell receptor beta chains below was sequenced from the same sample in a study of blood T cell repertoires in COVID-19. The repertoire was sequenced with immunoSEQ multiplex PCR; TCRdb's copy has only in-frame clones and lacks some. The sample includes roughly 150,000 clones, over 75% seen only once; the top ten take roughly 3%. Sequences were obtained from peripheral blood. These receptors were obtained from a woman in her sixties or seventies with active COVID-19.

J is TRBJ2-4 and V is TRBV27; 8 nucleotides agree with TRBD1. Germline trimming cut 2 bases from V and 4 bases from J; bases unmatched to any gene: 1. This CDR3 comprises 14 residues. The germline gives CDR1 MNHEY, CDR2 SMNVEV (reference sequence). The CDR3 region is CASSLRTGKNIQYF. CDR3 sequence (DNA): TGTGCCAGCAGTTTAAGGACAGGGAAAAACATTCAGTACTTC.

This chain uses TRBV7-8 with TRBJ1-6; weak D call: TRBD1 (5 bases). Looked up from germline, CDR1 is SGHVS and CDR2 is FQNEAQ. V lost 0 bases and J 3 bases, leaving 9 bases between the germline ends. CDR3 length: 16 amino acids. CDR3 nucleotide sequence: TGTGCCAGCAGCTTAGCCTTAGGACACTATAATTCACCCCTCCACTTT. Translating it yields CASSLALGHYNSPLHF.

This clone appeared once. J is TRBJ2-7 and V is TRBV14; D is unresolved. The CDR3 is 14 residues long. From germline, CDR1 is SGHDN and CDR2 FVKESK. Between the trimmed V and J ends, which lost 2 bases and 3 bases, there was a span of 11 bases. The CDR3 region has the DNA TGTGCCAGCAGCCAATCCCCCCAGGTCTACGAGCAGTACTTC. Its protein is CASSQSPQVYEQYF.

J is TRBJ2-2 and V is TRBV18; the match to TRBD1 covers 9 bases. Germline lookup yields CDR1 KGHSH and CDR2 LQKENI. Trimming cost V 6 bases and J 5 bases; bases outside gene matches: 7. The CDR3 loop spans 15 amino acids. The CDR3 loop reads CASSPKQGATGELFF. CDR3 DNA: TGTGCCAGCTCCCCAAAACAGGGGGCGACCGGGGAGCTGTTTTTT.

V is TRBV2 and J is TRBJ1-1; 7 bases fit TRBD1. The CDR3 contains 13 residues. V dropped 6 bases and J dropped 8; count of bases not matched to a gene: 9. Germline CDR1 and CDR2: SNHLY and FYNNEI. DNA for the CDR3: TGTGCCAGCAGCCGACAGGGCGGAGGAGAAGCTTTCTTT. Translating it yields CASSRQGGGEAFF.

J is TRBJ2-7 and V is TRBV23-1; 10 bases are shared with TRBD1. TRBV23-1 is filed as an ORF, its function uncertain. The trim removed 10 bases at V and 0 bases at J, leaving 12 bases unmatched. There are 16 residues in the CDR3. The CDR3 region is CATTTNGTGDSYEQYF. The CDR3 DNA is TGCGCCACTACGACAAACGGGACAGGGGACTCCTACGAGCAGTACTTC.

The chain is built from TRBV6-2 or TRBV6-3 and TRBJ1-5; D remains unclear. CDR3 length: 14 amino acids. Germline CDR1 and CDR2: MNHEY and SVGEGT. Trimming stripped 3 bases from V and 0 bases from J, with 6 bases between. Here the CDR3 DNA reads TGTGCCAGCAGTTATACGAGTAGCAATCAGCCCCAGCATTTT. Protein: CASSYTSSNQPQHF.

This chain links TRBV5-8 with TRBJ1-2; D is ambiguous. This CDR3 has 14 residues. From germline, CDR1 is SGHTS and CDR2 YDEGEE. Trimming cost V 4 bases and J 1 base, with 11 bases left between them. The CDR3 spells CASSPNPVNYGYTF. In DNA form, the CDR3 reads TGTGCCAGCAGCCCCAATCCAGTTAACTATGGCTACACCTTC.

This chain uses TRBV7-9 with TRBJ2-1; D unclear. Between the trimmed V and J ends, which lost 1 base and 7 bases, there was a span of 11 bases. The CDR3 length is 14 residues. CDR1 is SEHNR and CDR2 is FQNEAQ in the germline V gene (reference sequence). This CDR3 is CASSLDSASNEQFF. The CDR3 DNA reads TGTGCCAGCAGCTTAGATAGTGCTTCTAATGAGCAGTTCTTC. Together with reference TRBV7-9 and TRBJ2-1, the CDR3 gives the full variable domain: DTGVSQNPRHKITKRGQNVTFRCDPISEHNRLYWYRQTLGQGPEFLTYFQNEAQLEKSRLLSDRFSAERPKGSFSTLEIQRTEQGDSAMYLCASSLDSASNEQFFGPGTRLTVL.

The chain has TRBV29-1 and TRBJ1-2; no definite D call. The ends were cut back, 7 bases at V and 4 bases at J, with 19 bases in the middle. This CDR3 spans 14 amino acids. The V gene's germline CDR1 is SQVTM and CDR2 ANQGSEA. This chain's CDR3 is CSARTREGGYGYTF. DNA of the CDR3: TGCAGCGCCAGAACTAGGGAGGGAGGCTATGGCTACACCTTC.

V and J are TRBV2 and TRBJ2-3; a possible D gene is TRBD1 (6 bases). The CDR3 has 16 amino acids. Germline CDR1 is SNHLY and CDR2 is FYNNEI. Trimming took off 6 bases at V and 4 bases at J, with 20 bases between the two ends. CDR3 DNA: TGTGCCAGCAGGGCAGGGACACCCTTAGTAGCAGATACGCAGTATTTT. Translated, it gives CASRAGTPLVADTQYF.

CDR3 sequence reads: CASRTGVDYEQYF. CDR3 DNA sequence: TGTGCCAGCCGGACAGGGGTAGACTACGAGCAGTACTTC. The chain links TRBV6-5 to TRBJ2-7; 9 bases are shared with TRBD1. CDR3 length: 13 residues. The germline gives CDR1 MNHEY, CDR2 SVGAGI. The V segment lost 8 bases and the J segment 3 bases; nucleotides outside the gene matches: 5.

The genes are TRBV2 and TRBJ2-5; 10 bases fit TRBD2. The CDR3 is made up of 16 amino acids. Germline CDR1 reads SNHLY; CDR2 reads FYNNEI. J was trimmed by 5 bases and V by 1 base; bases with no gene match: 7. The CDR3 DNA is TGTGCCAGCAGTGAAGGTGCTGGGACTAGCGTGGAGACCCAGTACTTC. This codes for CASSEGAGTSVETQYF.

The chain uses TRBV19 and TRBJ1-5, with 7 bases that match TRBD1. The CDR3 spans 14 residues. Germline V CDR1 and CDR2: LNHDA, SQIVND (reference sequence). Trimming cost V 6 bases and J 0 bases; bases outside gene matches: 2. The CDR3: CASRGDSSNQPQHF. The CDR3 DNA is TGTGCCAGTAGGGGGGACAGTAGCAATCAGCCCCAGCATTTT.

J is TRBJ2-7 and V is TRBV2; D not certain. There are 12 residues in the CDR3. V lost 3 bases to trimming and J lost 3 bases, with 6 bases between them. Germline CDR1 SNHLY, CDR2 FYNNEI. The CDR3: CASSDNGYEQYF. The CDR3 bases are TGTGCCAGCAGTGACAACGGCTACGAGCAGTACTTC.

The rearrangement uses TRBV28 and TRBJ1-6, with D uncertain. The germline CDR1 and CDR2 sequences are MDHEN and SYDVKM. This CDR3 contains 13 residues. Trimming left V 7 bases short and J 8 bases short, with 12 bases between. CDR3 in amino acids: CASKWRQDSPLHF. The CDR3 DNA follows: TGTGCCAGCAAATGGAGGCAGGATTCACCCCTCCACTTT.

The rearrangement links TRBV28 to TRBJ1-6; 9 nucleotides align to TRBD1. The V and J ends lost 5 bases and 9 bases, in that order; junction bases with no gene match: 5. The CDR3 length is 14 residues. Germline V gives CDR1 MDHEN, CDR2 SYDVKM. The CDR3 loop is CASSRTGEASPLHF. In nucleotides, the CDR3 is TGTGCCAGCAGTCGGACAGGGGAGGCTTCACCCCTCCACTTT.

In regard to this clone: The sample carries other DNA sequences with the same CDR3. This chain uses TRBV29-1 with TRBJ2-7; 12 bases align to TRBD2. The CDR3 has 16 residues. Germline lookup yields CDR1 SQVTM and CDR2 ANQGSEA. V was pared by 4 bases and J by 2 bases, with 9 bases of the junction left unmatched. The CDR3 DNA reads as TGCAGCGTTGCGGGGCTAGCGGGAGGGTCCGCCTACGAGCAGTACTTC. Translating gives CSVAGLAGGSAYEQYF.

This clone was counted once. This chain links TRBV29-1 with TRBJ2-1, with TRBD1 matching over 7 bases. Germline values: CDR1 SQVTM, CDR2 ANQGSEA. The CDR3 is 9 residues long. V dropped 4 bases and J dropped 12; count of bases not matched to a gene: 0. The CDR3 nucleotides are TGCAGCGTTGGACAGGGGCAGTTCTTC. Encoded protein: CSVGQGQFF.

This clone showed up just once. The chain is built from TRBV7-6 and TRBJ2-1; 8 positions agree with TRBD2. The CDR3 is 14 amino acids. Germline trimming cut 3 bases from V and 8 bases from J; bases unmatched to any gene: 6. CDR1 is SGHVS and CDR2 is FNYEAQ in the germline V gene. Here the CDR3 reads CASSFRGRFDEQFF. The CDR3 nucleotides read TGTGCCAGCAGCTTTCGCGGGAGGTTTGATGAGCAGTTCTTC.

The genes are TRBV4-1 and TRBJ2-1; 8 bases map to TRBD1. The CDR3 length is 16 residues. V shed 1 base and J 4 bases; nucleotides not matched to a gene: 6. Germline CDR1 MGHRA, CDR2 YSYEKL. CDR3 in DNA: TGCGCCAGCAGCCAAGGTCCGGGACAGGAGTACAATGAGCAGTTCTTC. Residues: CASSQGPGQEYNEQFF.